This paragraph reports one TCR beta chain. The data are from a study of glioma-infiltrating T cells after dendritic cell vaccination. The PCR used 60 V beta and 13 J beta primers. Here immunoSEQ multiplex PCR was the method, and the copy in TCRdb shows in-frame clones only, minus some. Seen here are about 87,000 clones, around 83% observed once, and the top ten hold 6% to 8%. This sample's time point: after dendritic cell vaccination, including at tumor progression/relapse. Only patients with spare fresh-frozen tumor and over two years of follow-up were included. In germline, CDR1 is MNHNY, CDR2 SVGAGI (reference sequence). The ends were cut back, 0 bases at V and 3 bases at J, with 12 bases in the middle. The CDR3 loop spans 15 amino acids.

The clonotype comes from a human donor with glioblastoma. Sequencing used blood, obtained after dendritic cell vaccination. The V and J genes are TRBV6-6 and TRBJ2-7; D remains ambiguous. The CDR3 coding sequence is TGTGCCAGCAGTTACTCGACTGACCTCAACTACGAGCAGTACTTC. Translation: CASSYSTDLNYEQYF.